A single sample gave rise to the 21 T cell receptor beta chains below, sequenced in a study of cytomegalovirus exposure and HLA in healthy donors. The data were produced by immunoSEQ multiplex PCR, yet TCRdb's version contains in-frame clones alone and is incomplete. The table has approximately 160,000 clones, roughly nine tenths seen once. The sequencing input was PBMCs. Receptors were obtained from a young woman in good health and CMV-seropositive.

The J gene is TRBJ2-3, the V gene TRBV6-1; 8 bases map to TRBD1. Germline CDR1 reads MNHNS; CDR2 reads SASEGT. V was clipped by 6 bases and J by 1 base; unmatched bases: 6. This CDR3 has 15 amino acids. CDR3 sequence (DNA): TGTGCCAGCAGCGTCAACAGGGGGGGCACAGATACGCAGTATTTT. Translating gives CASSVNRGGTDTQYF.

The chain carries TRBV11-2 and TRBJ2-1, with D perhaps TRBD2 (6 bases). Germline V gene lookup returns CDR1 SGHAT and CDR2 FQNNGV. Deletions cut 3 bases from V and 8 bases from J, with 20 bases between. The CDR3 is made up of 16 amino acids. The CDR3 DNA is TGTGCCAGCAGCTTCGTAGGCGGGGCCCTTGGCTATGAGCAGTTCTTC. Translating gives CASSFVGGALGYEQFF.

V and J are TRBV9 and TRBJ2-1, with 10 bases that match TRBD2. Germline trimming cut 4 bases from V and 4 bases from J; bases unmatched to any gene: 2. Germline assignment: CDR1 SGDLS and CDR2 YYNGEE. The CDR3 is made up of 14 amino acids. In nucleotides, the CDR3 is TGTGCCAGCAGCCCTAGCGGGAGTTACAATGAGCAGTTCTTC. Its translation is CASSPSGSYNEQFF.

This sequence joins TRBV4-1 and TRBJ2-1; D perhaps matches TRBD2 (6 bases). V was shortened by 0 bases and J by 5 bases, with 20 bases between the two germline ends. The CDR3 is 18 residues long. Germline V lookup: CDR1 MGHRA, CDR2 YSYEKL. The CDR3: CASSQDSPHGSKHNEQFF. The CDR3 nucleotides are TGCGCCAGCAGCCAAGATTCACCCCACGGGAGTAAGCACAATGAGCAGTTCTTC.

This rearrangement joins TRBV11-2 to TRBJ1-3; TRBD1 aligns across 10 bases. CDR1 is SGHAT, CDR2 FQNNGV, per germline. The CDR3 consists of 16 residues. The V segment lost 5 bases and the J segment 2 bases; nucleotides outside the gene matches: 6. CDR3 sequence reads: CASSARQGAAGNTIYF. CDR3 bases: TGTGCCAGCAGCGCAAGACAGGGGGCGGCTGGAAACACCATATATTTT.

CDR3 region: CATSSVREPGNTIYF. The CDR3 nucleotides are TGTGCCACCAGTTCGGTCCGAGAGCCTGGAAACACCATATATTTT. The chain links TRBV15 to TRBJ1-3; D is uncertain. The germline gives CDR1 LNHNV, CDR2 YYDKDF (reference sequence). The CDR3 consists of 15 residues. Between the trimmed V and J ends, which lost 6 bases and 2 bases, there was a span of 14 bases.

The rearrangement uses TRBV4-2 and TRBJ2-5, with 16 bases identical to TRBD2. Germline CDR1 LGHNA, CDR2 YNFKEQ. The CDR3 is 18 amino acids. V was pared by 3 bases and J by 5 bases, with 9 bases of the junction left unmatched. The CDR3 DNA sequence: TGTGCCAGCAGCCACATGGGAGGGACTAGCGGGGGGGTGGAGACCCAGTACTTC. Amino acid sequence: CASSHMGGTSGGVETQYF.

The chain is built from TRBV18 and TRBJ1-2, with D perhaps matching TRBD1 (6 bases). The CDR3 contains 16 residues. Deletions cut 4 bases from V and 1 base from J, with 16 bases between. CDR1 and CDR2 (germline): KGHSH, LQKENI. This CDR3 reads CASSLYGAGDNYGYTF. Here the CDR3 DNA reads TGTGCCAGCTCACTTTACGGCGCAGGGGATAACTATGGCTACACCTTC.

Regarding this clone: This sample includes further DNA sequences coding for the same CDR3. J is TRBJ2-5 and V is TRBV5-6, with D perhaps matching TRBD2 (5 bases). V lost 2 bases and J lost 5, with 7 bases in between. The length of the CDR3 is 12 residues. Germline V gene sequence: CDR1 SGHDT, CDR2 YYEEEE. CDR3 residues: CASSLRRETQYF. CDR3 in DNA: TGTGCCAGCAGCTTAAGGAGGGAGACCCAGTACTTC.

The chain links TRBV18 to TRBJ2-5; a weak D match, TRBD2 (5 bases). This CDR3 contains 15 residues. Trimming took off 3 bases at V and 1 base at J, with 12 bases between the two ends. The germline V gene encodes CDR1 KGHSH and CDR2 LQKENI. The CDR3 DNA reads TGTGCCAGCTCACCGCTGGACTCTCTCCAAGAGACCCAGTACTTC. Translating it yields CASSPLDSLQETQYF. The full variable domain, with the rest looked up from reference TRBV18 and TRBJ2-5, is NAGVMQNPRHLVRRRGQEARLRCSPMKGHSHVYWYRQLPEEGLKFMVYLQKENIIDESGMPKERFSAEFPKEGPSILRIQQVVRGDSAAYFCASSPLDSLQETQYFGPGTRLLVL.

The V call is TRBV13, the J call TRBJ2-7, with a weak D call TRBD1 (5 bases). Between the trimmed V and J ends, which lost 5 bases and 0 bases, there was a span of 11 bases. This CDR3 has 14 residues. The germline V gene encodes CDR1 PRHDT and CDR2 FYEKMQ (reference sequence). In nucleotides, the CDR3 is TGTGCCAGCAGCGTGGGGCTAAGCTCCTACGAGCAGTACTTC. This encodes CASSVGLSSYEQYF.

This clone was detected only once. The chain employs TRBV5-1 and TRBJ2-3; 13 bases align to TRBD2. The trim removed 0 bases at V and 3 bases at J, leaving 7 bases unmatched. The CDR3 length is 18 residues. Germline lookup yields CDR1 SGHRS and CDR2 YFSETQ. CDR3 sequence reads: CASSLGSGTSGVTDTQYF. CDR3 DNA: TGCGCCAGCAGCTTGGGATCGGGGACTAGCGGGGTTACAGATACGCAGTATTTT.

The V gene is TRBV7-9, the J gene TRBJ1-4; 7 nucleotides line up with TRBD1. V trimming: 4 bases; J trimming: 3 bases; junction bases outside the gene matches: 8. Germline values: CDR1 SEHNR, CDR2 FQNEAQ (reference sequence). There are 16 residues in the CDR3. The CDR3 is CASSSIPGQSNEKLFF. DNA for the CDR3: TGTGCCAGCAGCTCGATTCCGGGACAGTCTAATGAAAAACTGTTTTTT. Complete variable domain (other parts from reference TRBV7-9 and TRBJ1-4): DTGVSQNPRHKITKRGQNVTFRCDPISEHNRLYWYRQTLGQGPEFLTYFQNEAQLEKSRLLSDRFSAERPKGSFSTLEIQRTEQGDSAMYLCASSSIPGQSNEKLFFGSGTQLSVL.

Comments on this clone: In the same sample, other DNA sequences code for this CDR3. The V call is TRBV9, the J call TRBJ2-5, with TRBD2 as a possible D gene (5 bases). This CDR3 is 14 amino acids long. Germline V gives CDR1 SGDLS, CDR2 YYNGEE. V gave up 0 bases and J gave up 1 base, with 7 bases separating them. CDR3 sequence (DNA): TGTGCCAGCAGCGTAGGAGGACTCCAAGAGACCCAGTACTTC. Amino acids: CASSVGGLQETQYF.

The CDR3 here is CASSDRVSYEQYF. CDR3 bases: TGCGCCAGCAGCGACCGGGTATCCTACGAGCAGTACTTC. The J gene is TRBJ2-7, the V gene TRBV5-1; unclear D gene. The CDR3 length is 13 residues. Germline V gene lookup returns CDR1 SGHRS and CDR2 YFSETQ. Trimming took 4 bases from V and 1 from J, leaving 9 bases between them.

The V and J genes are TRBV28 and TRBJ1-1; maybe TRBD1 (6 bases). The germline V gene encodes CDR1 MDHEN and CDR2 SYDVKM. This CDR3 contains 13 residues. With 7 bases removed from V and 1 base from J, the gap between germline ends came to 10 bases. The CDR3 nucleotides are TGTGCCAGCAAGGCCAGGGGGAACACTGAAGCTTTCTTT. Its protein product is CASKARGNTEAFF.

The V call is TRBV29-1, the J call TRBJ2-7; the match to TRBD2 covers 9 bases. This CDR3 spans 13 amino acids. With 4 bases clipped from V and 5 bases from J, the junction kept 6 bases outside the gene matches. Germline V gives CDR1 SQVTM, CDR2 ANQGSEA. The CDR3 region has the DNA TGCAGCGTTGGTGGCCTAGCGGGACACGAGCAGTACTTC. Translating gives CSVGGLAGHEQYF.

The chain has TRBV6-5 and TRBJ2-7; D perhaps matches TRBD1 (6 bases). V was pared by 5 bases and J by 4 bases, with 18 bases between. Germline CDR1 is MNHEY and CDR2 is SVGAGI. The CDR3 has 15 residues. Here the CDR3 reads CASSTPTGYFYEQYF. The CDR3 DNA reads as TGTGCCAGCAGTACTCCAACAGGGTATTTTTACGAGCAGTACTTC.

The chain employs TRBV7-2 and TRBJ2-7, with D possibly TRBD2 on 5 matching bases. CDR3 length equals 14 residues. Germline-derived CDR1 and CDR2 are SGHTA and FQGNSA. Trimming stripped 1 base from V and 3 bases from J, with 10 bases between. The chain's CDR3 is CASSLERGNYEQYF. CDR3 nucleotide sequence: TGTGCCAGCAGCTTAGAGAGAGGGAACTACGAGCAGTACTTC.

The gene calls are TRBV28 and TRBJ2-5; 11 positions agree with TRBD2. The ends lost 8 bases at V and 4 bases at J; junction bases unmatched: 9. In germline, CDR1 is MDHEN, CDR2 SYDVKM. The CDR3 runs to 15 residues. The CDR3 loop reads CASFGLAGGVETQYF. Here the CDR3 DNA reads TGTGCCAGCTTCGGGCTAGCGGGAGGAGTAGAGACCCAGTACTTC.

J is TRBJ2-7 and V is TRBV5-4; perhaps TRBD1 as D (5 bases). Trimming removed 6 bases at V and 1 base at J, with 11 bases between. The germline CDR1 and CDR2 sequences are SGHNT and YYREEE (reference sequence). The CDR3 runs to 13 residues. The CDR3 region has the DNA TGTGCCAGCACACGCCCAGGGTCCTACGAGCAGTACTTC. Translating it yields CASTRPGSYEQYF.